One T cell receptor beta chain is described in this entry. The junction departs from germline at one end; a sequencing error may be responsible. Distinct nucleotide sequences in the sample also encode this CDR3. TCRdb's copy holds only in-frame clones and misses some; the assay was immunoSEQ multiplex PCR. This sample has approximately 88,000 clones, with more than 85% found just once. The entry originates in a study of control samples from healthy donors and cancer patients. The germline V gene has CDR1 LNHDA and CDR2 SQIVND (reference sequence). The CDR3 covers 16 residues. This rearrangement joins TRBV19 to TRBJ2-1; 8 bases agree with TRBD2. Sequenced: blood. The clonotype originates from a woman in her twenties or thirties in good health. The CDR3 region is CASSSYSGGSYNEQFF. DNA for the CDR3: TGCGCCAGTAGTAGCTACAGCGGGGGCTCCTACAATGAGCAGTTCTTC.